The 26 T cell receptor beta chains below all came from one sample that was sequenced in a study of regulatory T cells in long-lasting Graves disease. CDR3 regions were amplified by Arm-PCR using iRepertoire HTBI primers to build TCR beta libraries. TCRdb reanalysed the multiplex PCR reads using MiXCR and keeps one entry per CDR3 protein. The sample has 350,000 to 400,000 distinct CDR3 sequences, 15% to 20% seen once. Time point meaning: newly diagnosed GD, antithyroid drugs for less than 3 months. Generation of the TCR library employed RNA extracted from PBMCs. This sample also belongs to another study, concerning T cells in Graves' hyperthyroidism and ophthalmopathy.

The source was peripheral blood mononuclear cells (PBMCs), collected at new diagnosis, from a patient treated with antithyroid drugs. The receptors were gathered from a woman between 18 and 29 years old with Graves disease.

In this sample, this clonotype turned up many times. The chain carries TRBV28 and TRBJ1-1; TRBD1 matches 9 bases. Germline trimming cut 3 bases from V and 6 bases from J; bases unmatched to any gene: 5. The CDR3 runs 14 residues. Germline loops: CDR1 MDHEN, CDR2 SYDVKM. CDR3 in amino acids: CASSFTGGVSEAFF. In nucleotides, the CDR3 is TGTGCCAGCAGTTTTACAGGGGGCGTCTCTGAAGCTTTCTTT.

This clonotype was observed a few times. V is TRBV29-1 and J is TRBJ2-4, with D maybe TRBD1 (5 bases). Germline values: CDR1 SQVTM, CDR2 ANQGSEA. Trimming pared 4 bases from V and 7 bases from J, leaving 11 bases between. The CDR3 is made up of 12 amino acids. The CDR3 region is CSVVRTTNIQYF. In nucleotides, the CDR3 is TGCAGCGTTGTAAGGACAACCAACATTCAGTACTTC.

Many counts were recorded for this clonotype. A read error may produce the germline difference seen at one junction end. The chain has TRBV5-1 and TRBJ1-1; D call uncertain. The CDR3 spans 13 residues. From germline, CDR1 is SGHRS and CDR2 YFSETQ. This CDR3 reads CASSSDLNTEAFF. CDR3 DNA: TGTGCCAGCAGCTCGGACTTGAACACTGAAGCTTTCTTT.

This clonotype was counted many times. The genes are TRBV28 and TRBJ1-2, with 9 nucleotides matching TRBD1. Germline assignment: CDR1 MDHEN and CDR2 SYDVKM. The CDR3 loop spans 14 amino acids. Unmatched junction bases numbered 11, after V lost 9 bases and J lost 6 bases. Here the CDR3 reads CASTTGGEGNGYTF. CDR3 in DNA: TGTGCCAGTACCACAGGGGGCGAGGGAAATGGCTACACCTTC.

This clonotype occurred a few times. The rearrangement uses TRBV4-1 and TRBJ2-5; D unresolved. Trimming left V 1 base short and J 5 bases short, with 11 bases between. CDR3 length: 14 amino acids. The germline V gene encodes CDR1 MGHRA and CDR2 YSYEKL. The CDR3 sequence is CASSQVTPRETQYF. The CDR3 DNA is TGCGCCAGCAGCCAAGTGACGCCCCGTGAGACCCAGTACTTC.

A few counts support this clonotype. The V gene is TRBV4-1, the J gene TRBJ2-1; D not certain. V was cut by 4 bases and J by 7 bases, with 17 bases left in between. CDR1 and CDR2 from the germline V gene are MGHRA and YSYEKL. The CDR3 is 15 amino acids. The CDR3 sequence: CASSLSTQGGNEQFF. The DNA of the CDR3 is TGCGCCAGCAGCCTGTCAACCCAAGGCGGAAATGAGCAGTTCTTC.

This sequence joins TRBV20-1 and TRBJ2-1; perhaps TRBD2 as D (5 bases). Between the trimmed V and J ends, which lost 3 bases and 8 bases, there was a span of 14 bases. Germline-derived CDR1 and CDR2 are DFQATT and SNEGSKA (reference sequence). There are 13 residues in the CDR3. In nucleotides, the CDR3 is TGCAGTGCTAGCGGGGATATCTATGATGAGCAGTTCTTC. Amino acid sequence: CSASGDIYDEQFF.

This clonotype was found many times. The chain joins TRBV12-3 or TRBV12-4 to TRBJ1-2, with 8 nucleotides matching TRBD1. V was clipped by 3 bases and J by 4 bases; unmatched bases: 16. The CDR3 has 18 residues. CDR3 in amino acids: CASSLVGAGGRGTYGYTF. CDR3 in DNA: TGTGCCAGCAGTTTGGTTGGGGCAGGGGGCCGGGGGACCTATGGCTACACCTTC.

This clonotype was detected ten times or more. The V gene is TRBV6-5, the J gene TRBJ1-1, with 8 bases identical to TRBD1. This CDR3 contains 15 residues. The V gene end was trimmed by 4 bases and the J gene end by 0 bases; junction bases not matched to a gene: 4. The germline V gene encodes CDR1 MNHEY and CDR2 SVGAGI. CDR3 bases: TGTGCCAGCAGTTTCGGACAGGGCTTGAACACTGAAGCTTTCTTT. It translates to CASSFGQGLNTEAFF.

This clonotype was counted many times. V and J are TRBV28 and TRBJ2-7; possible D gene TRBD2, 5 bases. Trimming left V 5 bases short and J 5 bases short, with 7 bases between. CDR1 is MDHEN and CDR2 is SYDVKM in the germline V gene. The CDR3 covers 11 residues. Here the CDR3 DNA reads TGTGCCAGCAGTCTACTAGACGAGCAGTACTTC. This gives the protein CASSLLDEQYF.

There are many counts of this clonotype. This chain links TRBV9 with TRBJ2-5; a weak D match, TRBD1 (5 bases). Germline V lookup: CDR1 SGDLS, CDR2 YYNGEE. V was pared by 4 bases and J by 5 bases, with 18 bases between. The CDR3 runs 15 residues. This CDR3 is CASSSGQPGWETQYF. In nucleotides, the CDR3 is TGTGCCAGCAGCTCCGGACAACCAGGGTGGGAGACCCAGTACTTC.

This clonotype was recorded many times. V is TRBV2 and J is TRBJ2-7; D possibly corresponds to TRBD2 (5 bases). V gave up 6 bases and J gave up 4 bases, with 10 bases separating them. The CDR3 is 12 amino acids. Germline V gives CDR1 SNHLY, CDR2 FYNNEI. This CDR3 is CASRLAGYEQYF. CDR3 nucleotide sequence: TGTGCCAGCAGGCTAGCTGGGTACGAGCAGTACTTC. Drawing the rest from reference TRBV2 and TRBJ2-7, the complete variable domain is EPEVTQTPSHQVTQMGQEVILRCVPISNHLYFYWYRQILGQKVEFLVSFYNNEISEKSEIFDDQFSVERPDGSNFTLKIRSTKLEDSAMYFCASRLAGYEQYFGPGTRLTVT.

This clonotype has ten or more counts. The chain is built from TRBV5-6 and TRBJ1-1, with a possible D match to TRBD1 (6 bases). The germline gives CDR1 SGHDT, CDR2 YYEEEE. The CDR3 is 17 amino acids. V dropped 1 base and J dropped 0 bases, with 16 bases sitting between them. The CDR3 bases are TGTGCCAGCAGCTTGTCCAGGGGCCCCACAATGAACACTGAAGCTTTCTTT. Translation gives CASSLSRGPTMNTEAFF.

This clonotype came up a few times. The CDR3 DNA follows: TGTGCCAGCAGTGATAATCCCGGAATCTACGAGCAGTACTTC. The encoded protein is CASSDNPGIYEQYF. J is TRBJ2-7 and V is TRBV25-1; D is ambiguous. Trimming cost V 3 bases and J 3 bases, with 12 bases left between them. The V gene's germline CDR1 is MGHDK and CDR2 SYGVNS. The CDR3 is 14 amino acids.

Notes on this clonotype: A much larger clone lies a single base off, so this may be a read error. The chain joins TRBV13 to TRBJ2-2; no clear D. Trimming left V 6 bases short and J 0 bases short, with 14 bases between. The CDR3 loop spans 16 amino acids. CDR1 PRHDT and CDR2 FYEKMQ come from the germline V gene (reference sequence). The CDR3 loop is CASRPRHGANTGELFF. The CDR3 coding sequence is TGTGCCAGCAGACCCCGGCACGGAGCGAACACCGGGGAGCTGTTTTTT.

This clonotype has at least ten counts. This chain links TRBV3-1 with TRBJ2-4; perhaps D is TRBD1 or TRBD2 (6 bases each). The CDR3 loop spans 17 amino acids. The germline V gene has CDR1 LGHDT and CDR2 YNNKEL (reference sequence). The V and J ends lost 1 base and 0 bases respectively, with 13 bases between them. CDR3 sequence reads: CASSQVFRGLAKNIQYF. The CDR3 nucleotides read TGTGCCAGCAGCCAAGTTTTCCGGGGGCTAGCCAAAAACATTCAGTACTTC.

V and J are TRBV7-6 and TRBJ1-3, with 7 bases fitting TRBD1. This CDR3 spans 18 amino acids. V shed 7 bases and J 2 bases; nucleotides not matched to a gene: 17. The germline V gene has CDR1 SGHVS and CDR2 FNYEAQ. Written as DNA, the CDR3 is TGTGCCAGCATCCCAGGGCAGGGGGTTTTGCGGGCTGGAAACACCATATATTTT. Amino acid sequence: CASIPGQGVLRAGNTIYF.

In this sample, this clonotype turned up many times. V is TRBV20-1 and J is TRBJ2-7, with no clear D. V was shortened by 3 bases and J by 1 base, with 13 bases between the two germline ends. Germline-derived CDR1 and CDR2 are DFQATT and SNEGSKA (reference sequence). CDR3 length: 14 amino acids. The CDR3 DNA follows: TGCAGTGCTAGGTCTCCAAGGATTTCCTACGAGCAGTACTTC. Its translation is CSARSPRISYEQYF.

This clonotype was seen at least ten times. The chain carries TRBV11-2 and TRBJ2-7; D may correspond to TRBD1 or TRBD2 (5 bases each). CDR3 length equals 13 residues. Germline loops: CDR1 SGHAT, CDR2 FQNNGV. V gave up 5 bases and J gave up 4 bases, with 12 bases separating them. The CDR3 DNA sequence: TGTGCCAGCAGCCCTGGTTGGGGGTACGAGCAGTACTTC. Residues: CASSPGWGYEQYF.

About this clonotype: Because the CDR3 is missing its conserved closing phenylalanine or tryptophan, this is likely a read error. The DNA for the CDR3 is TGTGCCAGCTCACCAATCTCGGGGGCTCGAGATACGCAGTATGTT. This sequence encodes CASSPISGARDTQYV. The V and J genes are TRBV18 and TRBJ2-3, with D perhaps matching TRBD1 or TRBD2 (6 bases each). This CDR3 region has 15 residues. V dropped 2 bases and J dropped 5 bases, with 14 bases sitting between them. From germline, CDR1 is KGHSH and CDR2 LQKENI.

Regarding this clonotype: A read error is possible here, since a much larger clone lies one base away. The chain combines TRBV7-2 with TRBJ2-5, with TRBD2 matching 7 bases. Germline V gene data show CDR1 as SGHTA and CDR2 as FQGNSA. The CDR3 has 17 residues. CDR3 sequence reads: CASSLEPPGLGQESQYF. CDR3 coding DNA: TGTGCCAGCAGCTTAGAGCCCCCCGGACTAGGACAAGAGTCCCAGTACTTC.

The chain is built from TRBV28 and TRBJ1-2, with D possibly matching TRBD1 (5 bases). V gave up 0 bases and J gave up 2 bases, with 16 bases separating them. The germline V gene has CDR1 MDHEN and CDR2 SYDVKM. The CDR3 covers 17 residues. The CDR3 protein is CASSLWTATPRNYGYTF. CDR3 sequence (DNA): TGTGCCAGCAGTTTATGGACAGCCACCCCCCGGAACTATGGCTACACCTTC.

This clonotype has only a few counts. The chain recombines TRBV29-1 with TRBJ2-1; D possibly corresponds to TRBD2 (5 bases). Germline V lookup: CDR1 SQVTM, CDR2 ANQGSEA. The CDR3 extends over 16 amino acids. Deletions cut 5 bases from V and 0 bases from J, with 17 bases between. CDR3 sequence: CSVKSETGSSYNEQFF. Here the CDR3 DNA reads TGCAGCGTTAAATCGGAGACGGGGAGCTCCTACAATGAGCAGTTCTTC.

This clonotype has only a few counts. J is TRBJ2-1 and V is TRBV27; 8 nucleotides line up with TRBD1. This CDR3 is built from 16 residues. Germline V gene data show CDR1 as MNHEY and CDR2 as SMNVEV (reference sequence). The V segment lost 6 bases and the J segment 8 bases; nucleotides outside the gene matches: 15. The CDR3 sequence is CASSSRGRDLIYEQFF. The CDR3 DNA reads TGTGCCAGCAGCTCCAGGGGGCGCGATTTGATCTATGAGCAGTTCTTC.

This clonotype was seen repeatedly, ten times or more. The chain joins TRBV27 to TRBJ2-1, with TRBD1 matching 7 bases. Trimming at V came to 3 bases and at J to 7 bases, leaving 6 bases not matched to a gene. This CDR3 spans 14 amino acids. CDR1 is MNHEY, CDR2 SMNVEV, per germline (reference sequence). This CDR3 is CASSFRQGVNEQFF. The CDR3 nucleotides are TGTGCCAGCAGTTTTCGGCAGGGGGTTAATGAGCAGTTCTTC.

This clonotype has just a few counts. The rearrangement links TRBV5-1 to TRBJ1-1, with D maybe TRBD1 (5 bases). Trimming removed 5 bases at V and 0 bases at J, with 11 bases between. The germline CDR1 and CDR2 sequences are SGHRS and YFSETQ. This CDR3 contains 14 residues. CDR3: CASRETTVNTEAFF. DNA for the CDR3: TGCGCCAGCAGAGAAACGACAGTGAACACTGAAGCTTTCTTT. Complete variable domain (other parts from reference TRBV5-1 and TRBJ1-1): KAGVTQTPRYLIKTRGQQVTLSCSPISGHRSVSWYQQTPGQGLQFLFEYFSETQRNKGNFPGRFSGRQFSNSRSEMNVSTLELGDSALYLCASRETTVNTEAFFGQGTRLTVV.